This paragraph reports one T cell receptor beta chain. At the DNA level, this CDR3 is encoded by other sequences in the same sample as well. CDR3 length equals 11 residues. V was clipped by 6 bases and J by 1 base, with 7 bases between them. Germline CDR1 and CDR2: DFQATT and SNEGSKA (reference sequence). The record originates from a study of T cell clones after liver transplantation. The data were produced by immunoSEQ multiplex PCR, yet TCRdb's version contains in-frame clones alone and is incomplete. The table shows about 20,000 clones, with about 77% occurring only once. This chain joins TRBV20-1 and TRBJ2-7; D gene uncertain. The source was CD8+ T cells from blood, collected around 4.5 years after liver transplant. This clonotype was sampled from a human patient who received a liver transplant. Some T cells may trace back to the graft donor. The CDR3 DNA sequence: TGCAGTGCCCTGGATTCCTACGAGCAGTACTTC. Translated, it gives CSALDSYEQYF.